This paragraph reports one T cell receptor beta chain. The antigen is undetermined. In TCRdb, the 5' RACE reads were re-called with MiXCR into one record per CDR3 protein. The table lists some 600,000 distinct CDR3 sequences, 15% to 20% of them singletons. The entry originates in a study of T-cell memory formation after mild COVID-19. At the level of the study: The two donors had largely donor-specific TCR clusters.

Trimming removed 5 bases from V and 2 bases from J; junction bases left unmatched: 8. The CDR3 runs 15 residues. Overall study findings and caveats: CD4/CD8 balance held among clones contracting day 15 to 85, and later expanders leaned CD4+. Cross-reactive memory apparently joined, as some responding clones appeared in pre-infection memory. Mainly in CM and EM were contracting CD4+ clones; CD8+ were in EMRA.

This rearrangement joins TRBV12-3 or TRBV12-4 to TRBJ1-1; 7 nucleotides agree with TRBD1. The sample comprised PBMCs or a T cell subset sorted from them (not recorded which). This TCR derives from an adult woman who had mild COVID-19 (a few samples of this study predate the infection). Cell type and time point are not known. CDR3 in DNA: TGTGCCAGCAGTCGCGGGACAGCCATTAACACTGAAGCTTTCTTT. Amino acid sequence: CASSRGTAINTEAFF.